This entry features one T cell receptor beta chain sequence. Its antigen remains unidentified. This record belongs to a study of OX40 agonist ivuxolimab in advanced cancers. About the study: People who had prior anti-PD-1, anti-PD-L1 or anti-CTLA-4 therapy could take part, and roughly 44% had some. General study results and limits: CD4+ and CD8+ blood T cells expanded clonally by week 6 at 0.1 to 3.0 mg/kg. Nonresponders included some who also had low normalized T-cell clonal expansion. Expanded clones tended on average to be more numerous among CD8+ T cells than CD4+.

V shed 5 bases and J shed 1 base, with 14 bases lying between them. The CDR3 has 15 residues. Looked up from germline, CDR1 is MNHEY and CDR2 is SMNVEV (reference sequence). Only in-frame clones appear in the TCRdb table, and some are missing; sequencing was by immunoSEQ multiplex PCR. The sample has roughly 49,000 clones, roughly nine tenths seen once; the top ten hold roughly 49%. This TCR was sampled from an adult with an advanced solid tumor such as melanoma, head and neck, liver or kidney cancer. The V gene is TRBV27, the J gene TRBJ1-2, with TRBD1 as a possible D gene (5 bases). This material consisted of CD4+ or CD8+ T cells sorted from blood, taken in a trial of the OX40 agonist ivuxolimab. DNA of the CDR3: TGTGCCAGCAGTCCAGAAGGGGTTGTTAACTATGGCTACACCTTC. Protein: CASSPEGVVNYGYTF.